This is a list of T cell receptor beta chains from one sample in a study of blood T cell repertoires in COVID-19. Repertoires were generated with immunoSEQ multiplex PCR, while TCRdb's copy carries only in-frame clones and drops some. The data contain about 14,000 clones, approximately 88% of them singletons. Input material: peripheral blood. The receptors shown here come from a human donor with active COVID-19. The donor label of this sample is uncertain. The CDR3 runs from the conserved cysteine through the conserved F or W. A D gene is named only where the DNA matches it firmly. For some rows the clone size is stated as once, few or many, or as a class when expanded; others skip it.

d_gene,j_gene,abundance,v_gene,CDR3aa,CDR3nt
-,TRBJ1-1,once,TRBV3-1/TRBV3-2,CASSLHREDTEAFF,TGTGCCAGCAGCCTCCACCGGGAGGACACTGAAGCTTTCTTT
-,TRBJ2-7,-,TRBV6-2/TRBV6-3,CASSFSGTYEQYF,TGTGCCAGCAGTTTTAGCGGAACCTACGAGCAGTACTTC
-,TRBJ1-5,-,TRBV4-1,CASSQGEGGNQPQHF,TGCGCCAGCAGCCAAGGCGAGGGGGGCAATCAGCCCCAGCATTTT
-,TRBJ1-4,once,TRBV6-6,CATASGELFF,TGTGCCACCGCAAGTGGAGAACTGTTTTTT
TRBD1,TRBJ2-7,-,TRBV4-3,CASSQRQGYEQYF,TGCGCCAGCAGCCAGAGACAGGGGTACGAGCAGTACTTC
-,TRBJ2-2,-,TRBV10-2,CASSESGTYTGELFF,TGCGCCAGCAGTGAGTCGGGCACCTACACCGGGGAGCTGTTTTTT
-,TRBJ2-2,-,TRBV4-2,CASKGEGITGELFF,TGTGCCAGCAAGGGGGAGGGCATTACCGGGGAGCTGTTTTTT
-,TRBJ2-5,-,TRBV5-6,CASSFRGGQLETQYF,TGTGCCAGCAGCTTCCGCGGGGGACAACTGGAGACCCAGTACTTC
TRBD2,TRBJ2-1,-,TRBV5-4,CASSSFAGGPNEQFF,TGTGCCAGCAGCTCCTTTGCGGGAGGGCCCAATGAGCAGTTCTTC
TRBD2,TRBJ2-1,-,TRBV4-3,CASSQLAGGYNEQFF,TGCGCCAGCAGCCAACTAGCGGGAGGTTACAATGAGCAGTTCTTC
-,TRBJ2-1,once,TRBV9,CASSSRGVNNEQFF,TGTGCCAGCAGCTCCCGGGGAGTCAACAATGAGCAGTTCTTC
-,TRBJ1-1,-,TRBV6-5,CASTSSRMNTEAFF,TGTGCCAGCACTAGCAGTCGGATGAACACTGAAGCTTTCTTT
-,TRBJ1-2,-,TRBV19,CASTRTALNYGYTF,TGTGCCAGTACCCGGACAGCCCTTAACTATGGCTACACCTTC
-,TRBJ1-2,-,TRBV25-1,CASSELRQPYGYTF,TGTGCCAGCAGTGAACTCAGACAGCCCTATGGCTACACCTTC
-,TRBJ1-5,-,TRBV5-4,CASSLGGRGGNQPQHF,TGTGCCAGCAGCTTGGGGGGCAGGGGTGGCAATCAGCCCCAGCATTTT
TRBD2,TRBJ2-7,-,TRBV29-1,CSVGLAHEQYF,TGCAGCGTTGGACTAGCCCACGAGCAGTACTTC
-,TRBJ1-6,-,TRBV4-1,CASSQGGFPGGNSPLHF,TGCGCCAGCAGCCAAGGGGGCTTTCCGGGGGGTAATTCACCCCTCCACTTT
TRBD1,TRBJ2-7,-,TRBV5-1,CASSATGTGGYEQYF,TGCGCCAGCAGCGCCACCGGGACAGGGGGCTACGAGCAGTACTTC
-,TRBJ2-7,-,TRBV11-3,CASSAQRQYEQYF,TGTGCCAGCAGCGCGCAAAGACAGTACGAGCAGTACTTC
-,TRBJ2-1,-,TRBV25-1,CASSPGAYGGNEQFF,TGTGCCAGCAGTCCGGGCGCCTACGGGGGCAATGAGCAGTTCTTC
TRBD1,TRBJ1-4,-,TRBV2,CASRDTGVSVNEKLFF,TGTGCCAGCAGGGATACAGGGGTCTCGGTCAATGAAAAACTGTTTTTT
-,TRBJ2-7,-,TRBV4-3,CASSQDILAGRGEQYF,TGCGCCAGCAGCCAAGATATTCTAGCTGGGCGGGGCGAGCAGTACTTC
TRBD1,TRBJ2-7,few,TRBV5-4,CASSPDRVHEQYF,TGTGCCAGCAGCCCGGACAGGGTCCACGAGCAGTACTTC
TRBD1,TRBJ1-5,-,TRBV28,CASSLEGAFYQPQHF,TGTGCCAGCAGTTTAGAGGGGGCCTTTTATCAGCCCCAGCATTTT
-,TRBJ2-3,once,TRBV5-1,CASSLMGGSADTQYF,TGCGCCAGCAGCTTGATGGGGGGTAGCGCAGATACGCAGTATTTT
-,TRBJ1-2,-,TRBV28,CASSLFFRNYGYTF,TGTGCCAGCAGTTTATTTTTCAGGAACTATGGCTACACCTTC
-,TRBJ1-3,once,TRBV5-1,CASSPNGHPGNTIYF,TGCGCCAGCAGCCCTAATGGGCATCCGGGAAACACCATATATTTT
TRBD1,TRBJ2-2,-,TRBV20-1,CSASSGQGITGELFF,TGCAGTGCTAGTTCGGGACAGGGTATCACCGGGGAGCTGTTTTTT
-,TRBJ2-7,-,TRBV19,CASSIAGISEGYEQYF,TGTGCCAGTAGTATAGCAGGGATTTCGGAAGGATACGAGCAGTACTTC
TRBD1,TRBJ2-7,-,TRBV7-9,CASSLGGTGSPYEQYF,TGTGCCAGCAGCTTAGGAGGGACAGGTTCCCCCTACGAGCAGTACTTC
-,TRBJ2-3,once,TRBV10-1,CASSAGVDTQYF,TGCGCCAGCAGCGCCGGTGTGGATACGCAGTATTTT
-,TRBJ2-7,-,TRBV7-9,CASSPENLYEQYF,TGTGCCAGCAGTCCCGAAAACTTATACGAGCAGTACTTC
-,TRBJ2-5,-,TRBV5-8,CASSLAGRSGETQYF,TGTGCCAGCAGCTTGGCTGGGCGGAGCGGAGAGACCCAGTACTTC
-,TRBJ2-5,-,TRBV5-5,CASSFFGGHEETQYF,TGTGCCAGCAGCTTTTTTGGCGGTCACGAAGAGACCCAGTACTTC
TRBD1,TRBJ2-3,-,TRBV5-4,CASSLTGGPDTQYF,TGTGCCAGCAGCTTGACAGGGGGCCCAGATACGCAGTATTTT
-,TRBJ2-7,once,TRBV4-1,CASSPIKEKGINEQYF,TGCGCCAGCAGCCCCATTAAAGAGAAGGGGATTAACGAGCAGTACTTC
-,TRBJ1-2,-,TRBV6-2/TRBV6-3,CASSYSGGNYGYTF,TGTGCCAGCAGTTACTCAGGCGGAAACTATGGCTACACCTTC
TRBD2,TRBJ2-5,-,TRBV11-2,CASSLGTGTSGRGETQYF,TGTGCCAGCAGCTTAGGAACCGGGACTAGCGGGAGGGGGGAGACCCAGTACTTC
-,TRBJ2-7,-,TRBV5-1,CASSFNRRRSEQYF,TGCGCCAGCAGCTTTAACAGAAGGAGGAGCGAGCAGTACTTC
TRBD1,TRBJ2-7,-,TRBV13,CASRRAKAGGFYEQYF,TGTGCCAGCAGAAGGGCGAAGGCAGGGGGCTTTTACGAGCAGTACTTC
-,TRBJ1-6,-,TRBV19,CASSIGGIGASPLHF,TGTGCCAGTAGTATTGGAGGGATCGGTGCTTCACCCCTCCACTTT
TRBD1,TRBJ1-2,-,TRBV2,CASSDRGGYGYTF,TGTGCCAGCTCCGACAGGGGTGGCTATGGCTACACCTTC
-,TRBJ1-6,few,TRBV5-5,CASSAGRHNSPLHF,TGTGCCAGCAGCGCGGGACGGCATAATTCACCCCTCCACTTT
TRBD1,TRBJ1-2,-,TRBV13,CASSTGTAPNLINYGYTF,TGTGCCAGCAGCACAGGGACAGCCCCAAATCTTATTAACTATGGCTACACCTTC
TRBD1,TRBJ2-7,once,TRBV27,CASSLSPLGQGVSYEQYF,TGTGCCAGCAGTTTATCGCCCCTTGGACAGGGGGTATCCTACGAGCAGTACTTC
TRBD2,TRBJ2-5,-,TRBV5-6,CASSLGTSGQETQYF,TGTGCCAGCAGCTTGGGGACTAGCGGACAAGAGACCCAGTACTTC
-,TRBJ1-1,-,TRBV28,CASLNAKNTEAFF,TGTGCCAGCCTAAATGCTAAGAACACTGAAGCTTTCTTT
-,TRBJ2-7,-,TRBV13,CASSPGGSAYEQYF,TGTGCCAGCAGCCCAGGGGGGAGCGCCTACGAGCAGTACTTC
TRBD2,TRBJ2-7,-,TRBV5-4,CASSSGLAGGSLYEQYF,TGTGCCAGCAGCTCGGGACTAGCGGGAGGTAGCTTATACGAGCAGTACTTC
-,TRBJ2-7,large,TRBV29-1,CSVEGGSFYEQYF,TGCAGCGTTGAGGGAGGTAGTTTCTACGAGCAGTACTTC
-,TRBJ2-7,-,TRBV6-5,CASSYLATSYEQYF,TGTGCCAGCAGTTATCTGGCCACCTCCTACGAGCAGTACTTC
-,TRBJ1-5,-,TRBV4-2,CASSQDEADHQPQHF,TGTGCCAGCAGCCAAGATGAGGCGGATCATCAGCCCCAGCATTTT
TRBD1,TRBJ2-7,-,TRBV27,CASSSSRGLFEQYF,TGTGCCAGCAGTTCCTCCAGGGGGCTCTTCGAGCAGTACTTC